This T cell receptor beta chain was identified in a study of T-cell reconstitution after alpha-beta-depleted transplantation in children. Unique molecular identifiers tagged the TCRbeta library. TCRdb passed the PCR reads through MiXCR, listing each CDR3 protein once. This sample has hundreds of thousands of distinct CDR3 sequences; about a tenth occur once, and the top ten carry around a tenth. The junction had 7 bases not matched to a gene; V was cut back by 4 bases and J by 2 bases. Germline assignment: CDR1 MGHRA and CDR2 YSYEKL. This CDR3 spans 17 amino acids. In its sample, this clonotype was seen many times.

The chain carries TRBV4-1 and TRBJ2-3; 12 bases are shared with TRBD2. The TCR originated in a human donor who donated a stem cell graft to a child with SCID. The material was PBMCs from the stem cell graft donor, obtained from the stem cell graft. CDR3 in DNA: TGCGCCAGCAGCCTCTCTGGACTAGCGGGGACCACAGATACGCAGTATTTT. Translating it yields CASSLSGLAGTTDTQYF.